This record concerns one T cell receptor beta chain sequence. The CDR3 is made up of 14 amino acids. Per germline, CDR1 SQVTM and CDR2 ANQGSEA. V trimming: 3 bases; J trimming: 3 bases; junction bases outside the gene matches: 4. The method was immunoSEQ multiplex PCR; TCRdb's version includes in-frame clones alone and lacks a portion of them. The sample contains approximately 83,000 clones, 90% to 95% of which appear only once. The sample is drawn from a study of T cell changes during pregnancy in multiple sclerosis. This TCR was recovered from a female donor with multiple sclerosis, enrolled in a pregnancy study. The source material was peripheral blood, sampled in the third trimester of pregnancy. The chain employs TRBV29-1 and TRBJ1-2; 10 bases are shared with TRBD1. As DNA, the CDR3 is TGCAGCGTTGATGGGACAGGGGACGACTATGGCTACACCTTC. This translates into CSVDGTGDDYGYTF.